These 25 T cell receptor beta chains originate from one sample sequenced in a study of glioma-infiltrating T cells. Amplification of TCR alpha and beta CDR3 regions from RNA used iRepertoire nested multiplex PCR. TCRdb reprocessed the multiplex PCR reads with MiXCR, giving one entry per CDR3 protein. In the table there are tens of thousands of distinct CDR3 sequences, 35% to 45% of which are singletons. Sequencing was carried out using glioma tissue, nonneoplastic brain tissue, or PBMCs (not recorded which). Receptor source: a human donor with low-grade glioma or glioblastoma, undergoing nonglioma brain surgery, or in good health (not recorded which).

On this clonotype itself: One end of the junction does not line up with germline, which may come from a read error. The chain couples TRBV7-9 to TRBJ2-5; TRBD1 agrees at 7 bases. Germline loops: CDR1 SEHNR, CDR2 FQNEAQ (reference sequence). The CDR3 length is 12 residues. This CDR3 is CASQGGQEAQYF. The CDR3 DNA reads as TGTGCCAGCCAAGGGGGCCAAGAGGCCCAGTACTTC.

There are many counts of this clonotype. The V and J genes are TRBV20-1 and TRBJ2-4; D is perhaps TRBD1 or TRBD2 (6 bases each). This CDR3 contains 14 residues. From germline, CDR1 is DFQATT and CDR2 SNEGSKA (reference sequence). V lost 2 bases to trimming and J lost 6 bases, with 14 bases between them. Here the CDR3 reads CSARRTGARNIQYF. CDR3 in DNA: TGCAGTGCTAGACGCACGGGGGCTCGAAACATTCAGTACTTC.

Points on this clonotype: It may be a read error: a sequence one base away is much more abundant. CDR3 coding DNA: TGTGCCAGCAGTACAATATATCCGGAGCGGGAGGACCATTATACGCAGTATTTT. Protein: CASSTIYPEREDHYTQYF. This sequence joins TRBV2 and TRBJ2-3; 9 nucleotides match TRBD2. Germline CDR1 is SNHLY and CDR2 is FYNNEI. Trimming removed 5 bases from V and 7 bases from J; junction bases left unmatched: 19. This CDR3 is built from 18 residues.

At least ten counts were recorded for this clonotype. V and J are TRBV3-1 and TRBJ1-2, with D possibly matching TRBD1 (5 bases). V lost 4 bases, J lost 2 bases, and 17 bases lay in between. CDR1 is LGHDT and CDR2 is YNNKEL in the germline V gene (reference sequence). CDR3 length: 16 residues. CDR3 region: CASSPGAPMGNYGYTF. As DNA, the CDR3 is TGTGCCAGCAGCCCCGGGGCGCCGATGGGGAACTATGGCTACACCTTC.

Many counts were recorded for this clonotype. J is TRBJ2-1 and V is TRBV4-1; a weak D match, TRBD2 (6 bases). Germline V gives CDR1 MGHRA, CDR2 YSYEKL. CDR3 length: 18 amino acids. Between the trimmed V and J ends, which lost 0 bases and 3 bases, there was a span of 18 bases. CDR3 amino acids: CASSQEASDTLYYNEQFF. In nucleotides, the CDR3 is TGCGCCAGCAGCCAAGAGGCTAGCGACACCTTGTACTACAATGAGCAGTTCTTC.

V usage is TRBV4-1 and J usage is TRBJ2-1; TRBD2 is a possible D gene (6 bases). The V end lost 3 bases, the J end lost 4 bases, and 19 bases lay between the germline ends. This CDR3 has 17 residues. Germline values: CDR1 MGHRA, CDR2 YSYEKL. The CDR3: CASSQSKSNGGYNEQFF. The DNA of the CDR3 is TGCGCCAGCAGCCAGTCTAAGAGTAACGGGGGATACAATGAGCAGTTCTTC.

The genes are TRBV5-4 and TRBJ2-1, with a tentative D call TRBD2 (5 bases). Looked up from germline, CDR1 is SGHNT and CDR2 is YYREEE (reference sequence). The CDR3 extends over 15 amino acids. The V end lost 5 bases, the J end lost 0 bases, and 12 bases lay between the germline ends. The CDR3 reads CASRVDFVSYNEQFF. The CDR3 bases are TGTGCCAGCAGAGTGGACTTCGTCTCCTACAATGAGCAGTTCTTC.

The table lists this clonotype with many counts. CDR3 sequence reads: CASSSILAGVIYEQYF. As DNA, the CDR3 is TGTGCCAGCAGTTCCATACTAGCGGGAGTTATATACGAGCAGTACTTC. The chain joins TRBV27 to TRBJ2-7, with TRBD2 matching over 11 bases. Trimming at V came to 4 bases and at J to 4 bases, leaving 9 bases not matched to a gene. The CDR3 sequence is 16 residues long. The germline V gene encodes CDR1 MNHEY and CDR2 SMNVEV (reference sequence).

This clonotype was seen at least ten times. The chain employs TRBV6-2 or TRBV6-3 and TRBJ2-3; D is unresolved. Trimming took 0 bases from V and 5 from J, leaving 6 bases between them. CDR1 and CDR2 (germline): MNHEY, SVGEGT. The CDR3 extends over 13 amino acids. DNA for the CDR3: TGTGCCAGCAGTTACTCGATGAAAGATACGCAGTATTTT. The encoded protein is CASSYSMKDTQYF.

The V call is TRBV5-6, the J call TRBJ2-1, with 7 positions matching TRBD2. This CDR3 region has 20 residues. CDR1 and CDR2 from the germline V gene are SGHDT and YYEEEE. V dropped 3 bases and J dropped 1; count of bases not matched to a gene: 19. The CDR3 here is CASSSSGAGRYQNSYNEQFF. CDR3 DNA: TGTGCCAGCAGCTCCTCGGGAGCGGGGCGCTACCAGAATTCCTACAATGAGCAGTTCTTC.

The CDR3 loop reads CASSLAVGGGDTQYF. In nucleotides, the CDR3 is TGTGCCAGCAGCTTAGCGGTAGGGGGCGGAGATACGCAGTATTTT. This sequence joins TRBV7-2 and TRBJ2-3, with 7 positions matching TRBD1. In germline, CDR1 is SGHTA, CDR2 FQGNSA. This CDR3 contains 15 residues. V was pared by 0 bases and J by 5 bases, with 5 bases of the junction left unmatched.

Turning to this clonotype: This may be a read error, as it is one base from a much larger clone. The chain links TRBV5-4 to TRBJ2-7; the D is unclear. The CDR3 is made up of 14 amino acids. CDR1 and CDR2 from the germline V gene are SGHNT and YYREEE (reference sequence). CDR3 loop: CASGLDLVSYEQYF. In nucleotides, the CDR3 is TGTGCCAGCGGCTTGGATCTCGTTTCCTACGAGCAGTACTTC.

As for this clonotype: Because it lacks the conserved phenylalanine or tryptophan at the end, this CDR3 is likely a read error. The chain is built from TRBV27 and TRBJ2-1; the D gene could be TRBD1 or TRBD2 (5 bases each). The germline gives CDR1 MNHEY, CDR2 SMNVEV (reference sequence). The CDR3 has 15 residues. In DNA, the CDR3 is TGTGCCGGCAGTCTCCGGGACGGCTTCGGCAATGAGCAGTTCCTC. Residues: CAGSLRDGFGNEQFL.

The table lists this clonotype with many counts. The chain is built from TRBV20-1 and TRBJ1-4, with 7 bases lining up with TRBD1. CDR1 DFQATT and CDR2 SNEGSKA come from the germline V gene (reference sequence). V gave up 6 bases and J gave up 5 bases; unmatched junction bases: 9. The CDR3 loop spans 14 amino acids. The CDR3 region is CSALDRELNEKLFF. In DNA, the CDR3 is TGCAGTGCCTTAGACAGGGAACTAAATGAAAAACTGTTTTTT.

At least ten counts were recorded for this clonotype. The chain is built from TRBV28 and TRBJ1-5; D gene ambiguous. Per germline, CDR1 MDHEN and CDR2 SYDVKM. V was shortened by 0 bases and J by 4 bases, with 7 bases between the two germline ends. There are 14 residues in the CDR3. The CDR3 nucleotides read TGTGCCAGCAGTTTATGGCAGAGTAATCAGCCCCAGCATTTT. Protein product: CASSLWQSNQPQHF.

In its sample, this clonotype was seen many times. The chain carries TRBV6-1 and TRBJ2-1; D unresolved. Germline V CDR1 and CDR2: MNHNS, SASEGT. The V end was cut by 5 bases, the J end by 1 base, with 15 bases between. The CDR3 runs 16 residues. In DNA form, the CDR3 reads TGTGCCAGCAGTCCTTCGACGGGCGGATCCTACAATGAGCAGTTCTTC. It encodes CASSPSTGGSYNEQFF.

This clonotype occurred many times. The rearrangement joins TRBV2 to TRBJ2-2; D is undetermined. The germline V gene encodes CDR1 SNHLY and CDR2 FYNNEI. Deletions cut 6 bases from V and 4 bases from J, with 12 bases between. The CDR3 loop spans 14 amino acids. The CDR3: CASSDLRATGELFF. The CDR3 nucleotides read TGTGCCAGCAGCGATCTAAGGGCCACCGGGGAGCTGTTTTTT.

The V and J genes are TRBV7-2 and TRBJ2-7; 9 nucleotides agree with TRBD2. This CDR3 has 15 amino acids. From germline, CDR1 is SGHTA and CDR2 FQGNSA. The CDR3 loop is CVSSLVGGRGGEQYF. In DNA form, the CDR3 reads TGTGTTAGCAGCTTAGTGGGCGGGAGGGGTGGCGAGCAGTACTTC.

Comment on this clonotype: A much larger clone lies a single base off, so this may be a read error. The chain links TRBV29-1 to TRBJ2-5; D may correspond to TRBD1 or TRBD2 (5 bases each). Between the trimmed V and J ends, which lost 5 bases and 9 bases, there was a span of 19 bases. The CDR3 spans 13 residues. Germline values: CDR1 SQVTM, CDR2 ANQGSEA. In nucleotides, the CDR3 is TGCAGCGTTATCTTGATTGGACGAGGGGCCCAGTACTTC. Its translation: CSVILIGRGAQYF. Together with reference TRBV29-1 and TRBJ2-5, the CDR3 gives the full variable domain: SAVISQKPSRDICQRGTSLTIQCQVDSQVTMMFWYRQQPGQSLTLIATANQGSEATYESGFVIDKFPISRPNLTFSTLTVSNMSPEDSSIYLCSVILIGRGAQYFGPGTRLLVL.

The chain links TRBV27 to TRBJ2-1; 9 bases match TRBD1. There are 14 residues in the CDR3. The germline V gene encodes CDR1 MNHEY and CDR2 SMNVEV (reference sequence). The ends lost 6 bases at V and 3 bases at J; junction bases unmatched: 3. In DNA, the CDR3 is TGTGCCAGCAGGAAGACAGGGGGCTACAATGAGCAGTTCTTC. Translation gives CASRKTGGYNEQFF.

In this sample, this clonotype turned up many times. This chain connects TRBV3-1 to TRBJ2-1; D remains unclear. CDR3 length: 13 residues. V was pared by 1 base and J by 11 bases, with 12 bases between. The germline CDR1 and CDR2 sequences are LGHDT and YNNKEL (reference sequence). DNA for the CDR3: TGTGCCAGCAGCCAAGGTCTTAGAGAGAAGCAGTTCTTC. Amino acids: CASSQGLREKQFF.

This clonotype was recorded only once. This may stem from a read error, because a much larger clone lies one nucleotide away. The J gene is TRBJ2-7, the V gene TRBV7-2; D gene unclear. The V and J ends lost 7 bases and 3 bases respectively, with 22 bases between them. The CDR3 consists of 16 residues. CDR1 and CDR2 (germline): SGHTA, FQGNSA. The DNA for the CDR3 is TGTGCCAGCACCCGTCGAGCCCTCCTGAACGACTACGAGCAGTACTTC. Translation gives CASTRRALLNDYEQYF.

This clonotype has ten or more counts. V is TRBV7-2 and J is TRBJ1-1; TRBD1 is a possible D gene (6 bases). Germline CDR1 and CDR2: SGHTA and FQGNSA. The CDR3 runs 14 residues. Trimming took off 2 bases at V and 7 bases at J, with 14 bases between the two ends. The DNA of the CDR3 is TGTGCCAGCAGCTTAACGCCAGGGGCGAATGAAGCTTTCTTT. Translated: CASSLTPGANEAFF. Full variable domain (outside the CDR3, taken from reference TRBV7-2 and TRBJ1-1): GAGVSQSPSNKVTEKGKDVELRCDPISGHTALYWYRQSLGQGLEFLIYFQGNSAPDKSGLPSDRFSAERTGGSVSTLTIQRTQQEDSAVYLCASSLTPGANEAFFGQGTRLTVV.

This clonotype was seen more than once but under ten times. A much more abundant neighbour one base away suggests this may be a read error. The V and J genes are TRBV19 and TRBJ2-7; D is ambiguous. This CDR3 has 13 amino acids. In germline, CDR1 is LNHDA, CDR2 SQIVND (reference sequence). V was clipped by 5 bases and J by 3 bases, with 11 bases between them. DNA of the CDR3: TGTGCCAGTAGTCGCGACACCTTCTACGAGCAGTACTTC. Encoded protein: CASSRDTFYEQYF.

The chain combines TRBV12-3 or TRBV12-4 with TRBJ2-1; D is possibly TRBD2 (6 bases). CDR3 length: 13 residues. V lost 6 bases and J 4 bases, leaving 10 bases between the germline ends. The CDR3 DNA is TGTGCCAGCAGAGACGGGGGATACAATGAGCAGTTCTTC. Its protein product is CASRDGGYNEQFF.